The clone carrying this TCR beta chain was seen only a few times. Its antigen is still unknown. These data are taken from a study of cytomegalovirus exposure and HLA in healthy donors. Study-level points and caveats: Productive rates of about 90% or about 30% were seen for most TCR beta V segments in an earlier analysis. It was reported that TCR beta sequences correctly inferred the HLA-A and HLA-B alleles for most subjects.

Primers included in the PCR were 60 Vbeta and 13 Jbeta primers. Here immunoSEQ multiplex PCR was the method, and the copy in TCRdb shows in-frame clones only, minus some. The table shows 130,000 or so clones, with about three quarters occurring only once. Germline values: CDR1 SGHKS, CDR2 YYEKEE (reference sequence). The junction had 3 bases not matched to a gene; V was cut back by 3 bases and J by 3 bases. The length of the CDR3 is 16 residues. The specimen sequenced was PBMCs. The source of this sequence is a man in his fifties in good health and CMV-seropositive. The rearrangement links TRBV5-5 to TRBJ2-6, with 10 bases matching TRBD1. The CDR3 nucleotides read TGTGCCAGCAGCTCCGGGACAGGGGTTGGGGCCAACGTCCTGACTTTC. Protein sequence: CASSSGTGVGANVLTF.